One and the same sample provided the 15 T cell receptor beta chains below, sequenced in a study of PD-L1 blockade in urothelial cancer. Some clones are missing from TCRdb's copy, which holds only in-frame ones; the method was immunoSEQ multiplex PCR. The sample lists about 55,000 clones, 75% to 90% occurring once. Described time point: pretreatment peripheral blood. The source was PBMCs, collected around atezolizumab (anti-PD-L1) treatment. These receptors were obtained from a man aged 45-65 years with urothelial cancer.

The CDR3 loop is CASSVEAGGDTQYF. The CDR3 bases are TGTGCCAGCAGCGTAGAAGCGGGTGGAGATACGCAGTATTTT. The J gene is TRBJ2-3, the V gene TRBV9; maybe TRBD2 (6 bases). V was pared by 0 bases and J by 5 bases, with 10 bases between. The CDR3 contains 14 residues. Germline loops: CDR1 SGDLS, CDR2 YYNGEE.

The V gene is TRBV4-1, the J gene TRBJ2-5; 11 bases align to TRBD2. The CDR3 has 15 amino acids. Trimming removed 4 bases from V and 5 bases from J; junction bases left unmatched: 6. The V gene's germline CDR1 is MGHRA and CDR2 YSYEKL. In nucleotides, the CDR3 is TGCGCCAGCAGCCTTAGCGGGGGGGGTGTGGAGACCCAGTACTTC. Its protein product is CASSLSGGGVETQYF.

This sequence joins TRBV4-3 and TRBJ2-7, with 7 bases identical to TRBD2. The junction had 7 bases not matched to a gene; V was cut back by 0 bases and J by 2 bases. Germline-derived CDR1 and CDR2 are LGHNA and YSLEER. CDR3 length equals 16 residues. The CDR3 region has the DNA TGCGCCAGCAGCCAAGATCCCGTAGCGGGCCCCTACGAGCAGTACTTC. Translation gives CASSQDPVAGPYEQYF.

The CDR3 DNA follows: TGTGCCAGCAGTTCCCGACAGGGCGGCACCATATATTTT. It encodes CASSSRQGGTIYF. The chain couples TRBV6-6 to TRBJ1-3; 7 positions match TRBD1. This CDR3 comprises 13 residues. After removal of 4 bases from V and 9 bases from J, the junction contained 6 bases not matched to a gene. From germline, CDR1 is MNHNY and CDR2 SVGAGI (reference sequence).

The gene calls are TRBV5-6 and TRBJ1-2, with TRBD1 identical over 8 bases. The CDR3 covers 13 residues. V lost 4 bases and J lost 4; bases outside the gene matches: 3. CDR1 and CDR2 (germline): SGHDT, YYEEEE. In nucleotides, the CDR3 is TGTGCCAGCAGCCCTGACAGGGGCTATGGCTACACCTTC. As protein: CASSPDRGYGYTF. Filled out from reference TRBV5-6 and TRBJ1-2, the complete variable domain reads DAGVTQSPTHLIKTRGQQVTLRCSPKSGHDTVSWYQQALGQGPQFIFQYYEEEERQRGNFPDRFSGHQFPNYSSELNVNALLLGDSALYLCASSPDRGYGYTFGSGTRLTVV.

The CDR3 nucleotides are TGTGCCAGCAGTTTCAGGCGGGAGGCCCTCGGGGAGCAGTACTTC. Translated, it gives CASSFRREALGEQYF. The chain couples TRBV27 to TRBJ2-7; 8 bases are a match to TRBD2. Germline CDR1 is MNHEY and CDR2 is SMNVEV (reference sequence). The J segment lost 7 bases and the V segment lost 3 bases, leaving 11 bases of the junction unmatched. The CDR3 consists of 15 residues.

The chain couples TRBV5-1 to TRBJ2-6, with 7 bases fitting TRBD2. Germline V lookup: CDR1 SGHRS, CDR2 YFSETQ. Germline trimming cut 4 bases from V and 1 base from J; bases unmatched to any gene: 2. This CDR3 is built from 15 residues. The CDR3 DNA is TGCGCCAGCAGCGGGGGGGAGTCTGGGGCCAACGTCCTGACTTTC. It encodes CASSGGESGANVLTF.

In this sample, this clone turned up a few times. This chain joins TRBV27 and TRBJ2-1, with TRBD1 identical over 11 bases. The CDR3 covers 17 residues. Germline trimming cut 1 base from V and 6 bases from J; bases unmatched to any gene: 8. Per germline, CDR1 MNHEY and CDR2 SMNVEV (reference sequence). The CDR3 here is CASSLLVMGTGGNEQFF. The CDR3 region has the DNA TGTGCCAGCAGTTTATTGGTTATGGGGACAGGGGGCAATGAGCAGTTCTTC.

V and J are TRBV11-3 and TRBJ2-5, with 9 bases that match TRBD1. The CDR3 runs to 14 residues. The V gene's germline CDR1 is SGHNT and CDR2 YENEEA. The V and J ends lost 2 bases and 4 bases, in that order; junction bases with no gene match: 2. Written as DNA, the CDR3 is TGTGCCAGCAGCTTAACGGGACAGGGAGAGACCCAGTACTTC. It yields the protein CASSLTGQGETQYF.

The rearrangement uses TRBV5-1 and TRBJ2-5; D remains ambiguous. The CDR3 is 14 amino acids. Trimming stripped 4 bases from V and 2 bases from J, with 12 bases between. Germline CDR1 and CDR2: SGHRS and YFSETQ. CDR3 amino acids: CASSMTGNQETQYF. Written as DNA, the CDR3 is TGCGCCAGCAGCATGACGGGTAATCAAGAGACCCAGTACTTC.

V gene TRBV10-3 combines with J gene TRBJ2-2; D ambiguous. In germline, CDR1 is ENHRY, CDR2 SYGVKD. The CDR3 loop spans 15 amino acids. V lost 0 bases and J 5 bases, leaving 10 bases between the germline ends. CDR3 sequence reads: CAISESRYHTGELFF. The CDR3 region has the DNA TGTGCCATCAGTGAGTCCCGCTACCATACCGGGGAGCTGTTTTTT.

The sample holds one count of this clone. The chain joins TRBV10-3 to TRBJ1-3; TRBD1 might be the D (6 bases). CDR1 and CDR2 from the germline V gene are ENHRY and SYGVKD. The CDR3 length is 16 residues. V lost 3 bases and J lost 0, with 12 bases in between. CDR3 DNA: TGTGCCATCAGTGATGGACAGACCCTCTCTGGAAACACCATATATTTT. Translation gives CAISDGQTLSGNTIYF.

This rearrangement joins TRBV6-4 to TRBJ2-1; possibly TRBD1 for D (6 bases). The germline CDR1 and CDR2 sequences are MRHNA and SNTAGT. V dropped 4 bases and J dropped 5 bases, with 15 bases sitting between them. The length of the CDR3 is 15 residues. The CDR3 bases are TGTGCCAGCAGTGCCGGACAGCGAACGAACAATGAGCAGTTCTTC. It codes for CASSAGQRTNNEQFF.

The chain employs TRBV29-1 and TRBJ2-7; no clear D. The CDR3 is 11 amino acids. Trimming took off 7 bases at V and 4 bases at J, with 11 bases between the two ends. Germline V lookup: CDR1 SQVTM, CDR2 ANQGSEA. The CDR3 here is CSATGSYEQYF. The CDR3 region has the DNA TGCAGCGCAACCGGTAGTTACGAGCAGTACTTC.

The V call is TRBV19, the J call TRBJ2-2; TRBD2 aligns across 11 bases. J was trimmed by 6 bases and V by 0 bases; bases with no gene match: 0. The germline gives CDR1 LNHDA, CDR2 SQIVND (reference sequence). The CDR3 loop spans 15 amino acids. In DNA, the CDR3 is TGTGCCAGTAGTATAGAACTAGCGGGGGCCGGGGAGCTGTTTTTT. It is translated as CASSIELAGAGELFF.